This entry is about one T cell receptor (beta chain). The antigen is not known. Trimming at V came to 3 bases and at J to 9 bases, leaving 8 bases not matched to a gene. This CDR3 has 16 residues. Germline assignment: CDR1 LGHNA and CDR2 YSLEER. There were at least 6 micrograms of total RNA extracted from every sample. The sample is drawn from a study of blood T cells in healthy people across ages. Study-wide results and caveats: Among long-lived donors, naive CD4+ cells were more numerous and diversity higher than in aged donors.

The authors ran a second PCR of 7 to 11 cycles using a sample-barcoded 5' primer and a J-beta primer mix. TCRdb analysed the 5' RACE reads with MiXCR anew, one entry per CDR3 protein. Among roughly 1,800,000 distinct CDR3 sequences listed, just under 50% were seen once. Sequencing input: blood. V gene TRBV4-3 combines with J gene TRBJ2-1; 13 bases fit TRBD2. This TCR derives from a woman between 40 and 55 years old in good health. The CDR3 sequence is CASSQELAGGSIEQFF. CDR3 sequence (DNA): TGCGCCAGCAGCCAGGAACTAGCGGGGGGGAGCATTGAGCAGTTCTTC.